The 6 T cell receptor beta chains below all came from one sample that was sequenced in a study of blood T cells in healthy people across ages. A J-beta primer mix and a sample-barcoded 5' primer were used in a second PCR of roughly 6 to 11 cycles. Each CDR3 protein is one row after TCRdb ran MiXCR on the 5' RACE reads. The sample yields about 680,000 distinct CDR3 sequences, 45% to 50% seen once. Sequencing input: blood. The receptor source for this set is a woman aged 55-70 years in good health.

The chain is built from TRBV25-1 and TRBJ2-5; no definite D call. This CDR3 contains 13 residues. V was trimmed by 4 bases and J by 5 bases, leaving 11 bases between them. CDR1 is MGHDK and CDR2 is SYGVNS in the germline V gene. The CDR3 coding sequence is TGTGCCAGCAGTGGCAGAGACCGGGAGACCCAGTACTTC. As protein: CASSGRDRETQYF.

This clonotype was recorded many times. The chain uses TRBV7-2 and TRBJ2-7, with D uncertain. This CDR3 has 12 residues. In germline, CDR1 is SGHTA, CDR2 FQGNSA. Trimming removed 2 bases from V and 9 bases from J, with 11 bases in between. The CDR3 loop reads CASSLSPSRQYF. The CDR3 DNA reads as TGTGCCAGCAGCTTAAGTCCCAGTCGGCAGTACTTC.

This clonotype has a count of ten or more. The rearrangement uses TRBV12-5 and TRBJ2-1; TRBD1 is a possible D gene (5 bases). CDR3 length: 13 amino acids. V was shortened by 1 base and J by 9 bases, with 10 bases between the two germline ends. CDR1 is LGHNT and CDR2 is FRNRAP in the germline V gene. The CDR3 spells CASGLGRAVEQFF. The CDR3 DNA reads as TGTGCTAGTGGTTTGGGCAGGGCAGTTGAGCAGTTCTTC.

This clonotype was counted between two and nine times. In DNA form, the CDR3 reads TGTGCCAGCAGTTCGGCAGGGACTTCGCTCTACGAGCAGTACTTC. Translation: CASSSAGTSLYEQYF. V gene TRBV27 combines with J gene TRBJ2-7, with D possibly being TRBD2 (6 bases). The V gene lost 4 bases and the J gene lost 3 bases, with 16 bases spanning the gap. Germline V gives CDR1 MNHEY, CDR2 SMNVEV (reference sequence). The CDR3 runs 15 residues.

This clonotype has a count of ten or more. The V and J genes are TRBV20-1 and TRBJ2-7, with 7 bases fitting TRBD2. J gave up 6 bases and V 2 bases, and 1 base lay outside the gene matches. The germline CDR1 and CDR2 sequences are DFQATT and SNEGSKA (reference sequence). This CDR3 is 11 amino acids long. CDR3 amino acids: CSARWGGEQYF. CDR3 sequence (DNA): TGCAGTGCTAGATGGGGGGGCGAGCAGTACTTC.

This clonotype has a handful of counts. V and J are TRBV11-2 and TRBJ1-2; D is ambiguous. The germline V gene has CDR1 SGHAT and CDR2 FQNNGV. This CDR3 has 14 amino acids. Trimming stripped 6 bases from V and 4 bases from J, with 15 bases between. The CDR3 loop is CASRPNQARYGYTF. CDR3 DNA sequence: TGTGCCAGCAGACCAAATCAGGCGCGCTATGGCTACACCTTC. Variable domain in full (rest from reference TRBV11-2 and TRBJ1-2): EAGVAQSPRYKIIEKRQSVAFWCNPISGHATLYWYQQILGQGPKLLIQFQNNGVVDDSQLPKDRFSAERLKGVDSTLKIQPAKLEDSAVYLCASRPNQARYGYTFGSGTRLTVV.